The 21 T cell receptor beta chains listed next were all sequenced from one sample in a study of blood T cell repertoires in COVID-19. Clones were read by immunoSEQ multiplex PCR, and TCRdb kept only the in-frame ones, dropping some. The sample contains fewer than 90,000 clones, around 90% of which appear only once. The sample comprised peripheral blood. Every receptor here comes from a male donor with acute or convalescent COVID-19.

The chain couples TRBV7-2 to TRBJ2-5; 12 nucleotides match TRBD2. Germline lookup yields CDR1 SGHTA and CDR2 FQGNSA. V lost 5 bases and J lost 8; bases outside the gene matches: 9. The CDR3 covers 15 residues. Here the CDR3 DNA reads TGTGCCAGCAGCCCCCAGACTAGCGGGGGCGGTACCCAGTACTTC. It is translated as CASSPQTSGGGTQYF.

The chain couples TRBV5-4 to TRBJ2-5, with 7 bases that match TRBD2. Germline assignment: CDR1 SGHNT and CDR2 YYREEE (reference sequence). J gave up 2 bases and V 3 bases, and 7 bases lay outside the gene matches. This CDR3 contains 15 residues. The CDR3: CASSSLGRGQETQYF. In nucleotides, the CDR3 is TGTGCCAGCAGCTCCCTCGGGCGGGGGCAAGAGACCCAGTACTTC.

In regard to this clone: The identical CDR3 is also encoded by other nucleotide sequences in the sample. The chain employs TRBV7-8 and TRBJ2-2, with TRBD2 identical over 9 bases. The CDR3 is 19 residues long. The J segment lost 1 base and the V segment lost 1 base, leaving 10 bases of the junction unmatched. The V gene's germline CDR1 is SGHVS and CDR2 FQNEAQ. The CDR3 here is CASSLEIAGGARNTGELFF. The CDR3 bases are TGTGCCAGCAGCTTAGAAATCGCGGGGGGGGCCCGGAACACCGGGGAGCTGTTTTTT.

The chain couples TRBV6-6 to TRBJ1-5, with D perhaps TRBD1 (6 bases). Trimming removed 8 bases from V and 3 bases from J, with 11 bases in between. Germline lookup yields CDR1 MNHNY and CDR2 SVGAGI (reference sequence). CDR3 length: 13 amino acids. CDR3 nucleotides: TGTGCCAGCTCCCGGGACACCAATCAGCCCCAGCATTTT. This codes for CASSRDTNQPQHF.

V is TRBV30 and J is TRBJ1-1; tentative D call: TRBD1 (5 bases). Germline V gene data show CDR1 as GTSNPN and CDR2 as SVGIG (reference sequence). CDR3 length equals 13 residues. The germline V and J ends were trimmed by 1 base and 4 bases, with 10 bases remaining between them. CDR3 nucleotides: TGTGCCTGGAGTGCAGGGTTTGGCACTGAAGCTTTCTTT. This codes for CAWSAGFGTEAFF.

This clone was picked up a small number of times. The chain recombines TRBV6-6 with TRBJ1-3; 9 positions agree with TRBD1. V shed 6 bases and J 3 bases; nucleotides not matched to a gene: 6. In germline, CDR1 is MNHNY, CDR2 SVGAGI (reference sequence). The CDR3 spans 15 residues. The chain's CDR3 is CASRPGTGNGNTIYF. The CDR3 coding sequence is TGTGCCAGCAGGCCCGGGACAGGGAATGGAAACACCATATATTTT.

This clone is a singleton in its sample. The genes are TRBV6-4 and TRBJ2-1, with a weak D call TRBD1 (5 bases). The germline CDR1 and CDR2 sequences are MRHNA and SNTAGT. V lost 3 bases to trimming and J lost 2 bases, with 5 bases between them. The CDR3 spans 13 residues. The CDR3 bases are TGTGCCAGCAGTGAAGGGGCCTACAATGAGCAGTTCTTC. This gives the protein CASSEGAYNEQFF.

The V call is TRBV18, the J call TRBJ2-7; weak D call: TRBD1 (5 bases). V was cut by 2 bases and J by 0 bases, with 11 bases left in between. Germline loops: CDR1 KGHSH, CDR2 LQKENI. The CDR3 extends over 15 amino acids. The DNA for the CDR3 is TGTGCCAGCTCACCAGGCAGGGTAAGCTCCTACGAGCAGTACTTC. Translation gives CASSPGRVSSYEQYF.

V gene TRBV7-9 combines with J gene TRBJ2-1, with TRBD2 identical over 13 bases. V was pared by 5 bases and J by 9 bases, with 10 bases of the junction left unmatched. CDR3 length: 16 residues. Germline V gives CDR1 SEHNR, CDR2 FQNEAQ (reference sequence). The DNA of the CDR3 is TGTGCCAGCAGCCTCGGGACTAGCGGGGCCGCGGTTGAGCAGTTCTTC. This gives the protein CASSLGTSGAAVEQFF.

V and J are TRBV19 and TRBJ1-1; 7 bases are shared with TRBD1. V dropped 3 bases and J dropped 1; count of bases not matched to a gene: 5. This CDR3 has 15 residues. Germline V gene lookup returns CDR1 LNHDA and CDR2 SQIVND (reference sequence). The CDR3 reads CASSIHRGSNTEAFF. As DNA, the CDR3 is TGTGCCAGTAGTATTCACAGGGGTTCGAACACTGAAGCTTTCTTT.

This chain's CDR3 is CASSLVGQGARETQYF. In DNA form, the CDR3 reads TGTGCCAGCAGCCTGGTCGGACAGGGGGCGCGGGAGACCCAGTACTTC. This chain links TRBV14 with TRBJ2-5, with TRBD1 matching over 11 bases. Germline CDR1 is SGHDN and CDR2 is FVKESK. This CDR3 is built from 16 residues. Trimming removed 4 bases from V and 5 bases from J; junction bases left unmatched: 9.

In DNA, the CDR3 is TGTGCCAGCAGTTCAGGGGCTGACACCGGGGAGCTGTTTTTT. Encoded protein: CASSSGADTGELFF. The chain is built from TRBV6-5 and TRBJ2-2; tentatively, D is TRBD1 (6 bases). CDR1 MNHEY and CDR2 SVGAGI come from the germline V gene. The V end lost 4 bases, the J end lost 3 bases, and 9 bases lay between the germline ends. This CDR3 region has 14 residues.

The chain couples TRBV27 to TRBJ2-1; TRBD2 matches 7 bases. CDR3 length: 14 amino acids. J was trimmed by 10 bases and V by 3 bases; bases with no gene match: 9. Germline values: CDR1 MNHEY, CDR2 SMNVEV (reference sequence). This CDR3 is CASSFGGGAPEQFF. The CDR3 coding sequence is TGTGCCAGCAGTTTTGGCGGGGGAGCTCCCGAGCAGTTCTTC.

This chain joins TRBV6-5 and TRBJ1-3, with D maybe TRBD1 (5 bases). Trimming shortened V by 6 bases and J by 5 bases, and 14 bases separated the two germline ends. CDR1 and CDR2 (germline): MNHEY, SVGAGI. CDR3 length: 14 amino acids. Here the CDR3 DNA reads TGTGCCAGCAGCCCCTATCGGGGGAGAAACACCATATATTTT. It codes for CASSPYRGRNTIYF.

The chain uses TRBV16 and TRBJ1-4, with D uncertain. Germline V gene sequence: CDR1 KGHSY, CDR2 FQNENV. Trimming left V 0 bases short and J 5 bases short, with 7 bases between. The CDR3 has 14 amino acids. CDR3 DNA: TGTGCCAGCAGCCAATCGGCCGGGAATGAAAAACTGTTTTTT. Translation: CASSQSAGNEKLFF.

The V and J genes are TRBV5-4 and TRBJ2-7; a possible D gene is TRBD2 (6 bases). The CDR3 is 15 residues long. The germline V gene has CDR1 SGHNT and CDR2 YYREEE (reference sequence). Trimming removed 4 bases from V and 2 bases from J, with 16 bases in between. As DNA, the CDR3 is TGTGCCAGCAGCGTTCCCGGGGGACCTACCTACGAGCAGTACTTC. Protein: CASSVPGGPTYEQYF.

V usage is TRBV28 and J usage is TRBJ2-5; tentatively, D is TRBD2 (5 bases). CDR1 MDHEN and CDR2 SYDVKM come from the germline V gene. Deletions cut 4 bases from V and 5 bases from J, with 11 bases between. The CDR3 loop spans 13 amino acids. The CDR3 reads CASSSSGWETQYF. The CDR3 region has the DNA TGTGCCAGCAGTTCCTCGGGGTGGGAGACCCAGTACTTC.

The chain couples TRBV18 to TRBJ2-2; D is uncertain. Germline loops: CDR1 KGHSH, CDR2 LQKENI. The CDR3 extends over 15 amino acids. V was shortened by 2 bases and J by 1 base, with 8 bases between the two germline ends. The CDR3 spells CASSPSQENTGELFF. The DNA for the CDR3 is TGTGCCAGCTCACCAAGCCAGGAGAACACCGGGGAGCTGTTTTTT.

This clone was found once. This chain connects TRBV29-1 to TRBJ1-1; D remains ambiguous. Trimming pared 1 base from V and 5 bases from J, leaving 11 bases between. This CDR3 spans 13 amino acids. The germline V gene has CDR1 SQVTM and CDR2 ANQGSEA. The CDR3 DNA follows: TGCAGCGTTGAAGTGTGGTCGGGGACTGAAGCTTTCTTT. Protein: CSVEVWSGTEAFF.

The chain is built from TRBV15 and TRBJ1-5, with D possibly TRBD1 on 5 matching bases. V lost 2 bases to trimming and J lost 3 bases, with 14 bases between them. Germline values: CDR1 LNHNV, CDR2 YYDKDF (reference sequence). This CDR3 is built from 16 residues. Written as DNA, the CDR3 is TGTGCCACCAGCAGACAACAGGATCGGTTCAATCAGCCCCAGCATTTT. Translated, it gives CATSRQQDRFNQPQHF. The full variable domain, its missing parts supplied by reference TRBV15 and TRBJ1-5, is DAMVIQNPRYQVTQFGKPVTLSCSQTLNHNVMYWYQQKSSQAPKLLFHYYDKDFNNEADTPDNFQSRRPNTSFCFLDIRSPGLGDTAMYLCATSRQQDRFNQPQHFGDGTRLSIL.

This sequence joins TRBV19 and TRBJ1-5; possibly TRBD1 for D (6 bases). V shed 5 bases and J shed 2 bases, with 10 bases lying between them. Germline CDR1 LNHDA, CDR2 SQIVND (reference sequence). CDR3 length: 14 amino acids. CDR3 sequence reads: CASSPAGGNQPQHF. The CDR3 bases are TGTGCCAGTAGTCCAGCAGGGGGCAATCAGCCCCAGCATTTT.